Sequencing of this T cell receptor beta chain was carried out in a study of post-analysis software for immune sequencing data. On the study more broadly: Relapsing-remitting, secondary progressive and progressive-relapsing forms of multiple sclerosis all featured among disease courses.

A note on this clonotype: Its antigen remains unidentified.

Trimming shortened V by 0 bases and J by 5 bases, and 22 bases separated the two germline ends. Looked up from germline, CDR1 is DFQATT and CDR2 is SNEGSKA (reference sequence). The CDR3 has 17 residues. Included in the TCR beta cDNA libraries were unique molecular identifiers. Starting from approximately 1 to 10 million T cells, the study yielded approximately 460,000 cDNA molecules. TCRdb re-analysed the PCR reads in MiXCR, keeping a single row per CDR3 protein. The repertoire holds some 690,000 distinct CDR3 sequences, with around 64% as singletons. Points from the study as a whole: Samples made in the same batch grouped tightly together by F measure. Significantly lower normalized Chao1 diversity was found in patients with multiple sclerosis relative to controls. Patients carried roughly 5 TRBV segments more frequently than controls did, and TRBV5-6, TRBV5-1 and TRBV20-1 were among them.

The sequenced sample consisted of blood. This rearrangement joins TRBV20-1 to TRBJ2-5, with D uncertain. This TCR was sampled from a girl aged 2-9 years with multiple sclerosis. CDR3 in DNA: TGCAGTGCTAGAGATCACGACCGGACCCTCCCTGATGAGACCCAGTACTTC. Translated, it gives CSARDHDRTLPDETQYF.